The 9 T cell receptor beta chains reported below all come from one sample, sequenced in a study of blood T cell repertoires in COVID-19. The method was immunoSEQ multiplex PCR; TCRdb's version includes in-frame clones alone and lacks a portion of them. This sample has about 200,000 clones, with approximately 82% found just once. Sample: peripheral blood. These receptors originate from a human donor in a cohort sampled during active COVID-19.

This clone occurred a few times. This chain uses TRBV28 with TRBJ2-1; TRBD2 agrees at 14 bases. The length of the CDR3 is 18 residues. Germline-derived CDR1 and CDR2 are MDHEN and SYDVKM. Trimming removed 0 bases from V and 5 bases from J; junction bases left unmatched: 6. Here the CDR3 reads CASSLWGTSGRGNNEQFF. As DNA, the CDR3 is TGTGCCAGCAGTTTATGGGGGACTAGCGGGAGAGGAAACAATGAGCAGTTCTTC.

The chain employs TRBV5-1 and TRBJ2-1; TRBD2 agrees at 7 bases. There are 14 residues in the CDR3. Germline lookup yields CDR1 SGHRS and CDR2 YFSETQ. V lost 7 bases and J lost 6; bases outside the gene matches: 10. CDR3 protein: CASSEMTSSNEQFF. In DNA form, the CDR3 reads TGCGCCAGCTCTGAAATGACTAGCAGCAATGAGCAGTTCTTC.

The chain is built from TRBV12-3 or TRBV12-4 and TRBJ1-2; a weak D match, TRBD1 (5 bases). The CDR3 consists of 12 residues. Trimming pared 7 bases from V and 6 bases from J, leaving 12 bases between. CDR3 nucleotides: TGTGCCAGCACCCCCGGGGGTCATGGCTACACCTTC. This codes for CASTPGGHGYTF.

Many counts were recorded for this clone. The rearrangement uses TRBV28 and TRBJ2-1; D remains ambiguous. Per germline, CDR1 MDHEN and CDR2 SYDVKM. The CDR3 sequence is 13 residues long. Trimming shortened V by 8 bases and J by 7 bases, and 15 bases separated the two germline ends. The CDR3 nucleotides read TGTGCCAGCGGCCACTTAGCTGGTAATGAGCAGTTCTTC. Its protein product is CASGHLAGNEQFF.

This chain joins TRBV2 and TRBJ2-5; 10 bases line up with TRBD2. The CDR3 sequence is 16 residues long. With 0 bases clipped from V and 2 bases from J, the junction kept 3 bases outside the gene matches. Germline V lookup: CDR1 SNHLY, CDR2 FYNNEI. The CDR3: CASSEAPGLAQETQYF. DNA of the CDR3: TGTGCCAGCAGTGAAGCACCGGGACTAGCGCAAGAGACCCAGTACTTC.

The rearrangement uses TRBV18 and TRBJ2-7; D gene uncertain. Germline CDR1 KGHSH, CDR2 LQKENI. Trimming took 5 bases from V and 0 from J, leaving 11 bases between them. The CDR3 sequence is 14 residues long. The CDR3 region is CASSALQDSYEQYF. DNA of the CDR3: TGTGCCAGCTCAGCCCTCCAGGACTCCTACGAGCAGTACTTC.

J is TRBJ2-7 and V is TRBV5-5; D remains ambiguous. The V end lost 3 bases, the J end lost 0 bases, and 13 bases lay between the germline ends. Germline CDR1 and CDR2: SGHKS and YYEKEE (reference sequence). CDR3 size: 15 residues. CDR3 nucleotides: TGTGCCAGCAGCTCCCTCCCAGCGTTCTCCTACGAGCAGTACTTC. Translation: CASSSLPAFSYEQYF.

This rearrangement joins TRBV27 to TRBJ1-1, with D hard to call. CDR1 MNHEY and CDR2 SMNVEV come from the germline V gene (reference sequence). The CDR3 covers 14 residues. Trimming took off 4 bases at V and 1 base at J, with 10 bases between the two ends. CDR3 sequence reads: CASSSDRGNTEAFF. The CDR3 nucleotides read TGTGCCAGCAGTTCCGACCGGGGGAACACTGAAGCTTTCTTT.

The CDR3 loop is CASSYGTGAEGYTF. The CDR3 DNA sequence: TGTGCCAGCAGTTACGGGACAGGGGCCGAGGGCTACACCTTC. This rearrangement joins TRBV6-5 to TRBJ1-2; TRBD1 agrees at 10 bases. CDR1 and CDR2 from the germline V gene are MNHEY and SVGAGI. This CDR3 contains 14 residues. J lost 8 bases, V lost 2 bases, and 5 bases had no gene match.